Many counts were recorded for the clone carrying this T cell receptor (beta chain). Deletions cut 0 bases from V and 1 base from J, with 19 bases between. The CDR3 covers 19 residues. Germline-derived CDR1 and CDR2 are MNHEY and SVGEGT. The data are from a study of Graves' ophthalmopathy and Graves' hyperthyroidism. Using RNA transcripts, the TCR beta CDR3 regions were amplified. Amplification began with first-round RT-PCR using HTBI primers, then second-round multiplex PCR was performed. TCRdb re-analysed the multiplex PCR reads in MiXCR, keeping a single row per CDR3 protein. The sample lists about 370,000 distinct CDR3 sequences, roughly 18% seen once, with more than 1.5% in the top ten.

The origin of this receptor is a woman aged 18-35 years with Graves' ophthalmopathy. What was sequenced was peripheral blood. V usage is TRBV6-2 or TRBV6-3 and J usage is TRBJ1-5; a possible D gene is TRBD1 (6 bases). The DNA of the CDR3 is TGTGCCAGCAGTTACTCGGGGGGATTGGGGGGCAGGAGCAATCAGCCCCAGCATTTT. Translation gives CASSYSGGLGGRSNQPQHF.